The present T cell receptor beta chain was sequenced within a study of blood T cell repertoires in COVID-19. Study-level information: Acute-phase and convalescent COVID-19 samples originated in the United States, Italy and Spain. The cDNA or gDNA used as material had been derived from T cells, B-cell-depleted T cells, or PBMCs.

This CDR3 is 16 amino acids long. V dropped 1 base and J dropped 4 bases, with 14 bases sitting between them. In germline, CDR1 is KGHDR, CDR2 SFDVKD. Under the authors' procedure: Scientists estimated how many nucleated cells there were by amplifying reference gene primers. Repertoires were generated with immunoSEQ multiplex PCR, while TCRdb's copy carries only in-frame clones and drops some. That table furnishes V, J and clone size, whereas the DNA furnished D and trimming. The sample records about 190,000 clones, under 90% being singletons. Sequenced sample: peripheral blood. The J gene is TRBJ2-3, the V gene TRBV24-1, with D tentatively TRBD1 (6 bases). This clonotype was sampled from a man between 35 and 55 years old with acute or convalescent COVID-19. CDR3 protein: CATSDFPRTAPDTQYF. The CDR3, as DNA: TGTGCCACCAGTGATTTCCCAAGGACAGCGCCAGATACGCAGTATTTT.